These 20 T cell receptor beta chains share one sample of origin, sequenced in a study of cytomegalovirus exposure and HLA in healthy donors. A multiplex PCR was run with 60 Vbeta primers and 13 Jbeta primers. Sequencing used immunoSEQ multiplex PCR; TCRdb keeps in-frame clones, though not all of them. Recorded for this sample: about 110,000 clones. The sequencing input was PBMCs. These receptors were obtained from a man between 25 and 39 years old in good health and CMV-seronegative.

The rearrangement links TRBV28 to TRBJ1-1; 10 bases map to TRBD1. CDR1 and CDR2 (germline): MDHEN, SYDVKM. This CDR3 has 16 amino acids. J was trimmed by 6 bases and V by 7 bases; bases with no gene match: 14. CDR3 protein: CASKRMVRQGAPEAFF. CDR3 in DNA: TGTGCCAGCAAGCGGATGGTGAGACAGGGGGCCCCTGAAGCTTTCTTT.

The rearrangement links TRBV19 to TRBJ1-5; maybe TRBD1 (5 bases). Deletions cut 1 base from V and 0 bases from J, with 13 bases between. CDR3 length: 17 amino acids. Germline CDR1 and CDR2: LNHDA and SQIVND (reference sequence). The CDR3 sequence is CASSIGSTGDSNQPQHF. For the CDR3, the DNA is TGTGCCAGTAGTATAGGAAGTACAGGAGATAGCAATCAGCCCCAGCATTTT. Filled out from reference TRBV19 and TRBJ1-5, the complete variable domain reads DGGITQSPKYLFRKEGQNVTLSCEQNLNHDAMYWYRQDPGQGLRLIYYSQIVNDFQKGDIAEGYSVSREKKESFPLTVTSAQKNPTAFYLCASSIGSTGDSNQPQHFGDGTRLSIL.

The rearrangement joins TRBV7-9 to TRBJ2-7; 8 bases are shared with TRBD2. The CDR3 loop spans 15 amino acids. Unmatched junction bases numbered 7, after V lost 0 bases and J lost 6 bases. Germline CDR1 and CDR2: SEHNR and FQNEAQ (reference sequence). The CDR3 DNA follows: TGTGCCAGCAGCTTAGCCTCAGGACTAGCCCGCGAGCAGTACTTC. As protein: CASSLASGLAREQYF. Based on the CDR3 plus reference TRBV7-9 and TRBJ2-7, the full variable domain is DTGVSQNPRHKITKRGQNVTFRCDPISEHNRLYWYRQTLGQGPEFLTYFQNEAQLEKSRLLSDRFSAERPKGSFSTLEIQRTEQGDSAMYLCASSLASGLAREQYFGPGTRLTVT.

The chain couples TRBV4-2 to TRBJ1-1, with D perhaps matching TRBD1 (6 bases). The CDR3 consists of 16 residues. CDR1 LGHNA and CDR2 YNFKEQ come from the germline V gene. Trimming left V 3 bases short and J 5 bases short, with 19 bases between. The CDR3 loop is CASSHLFQGPRTEAFF. The CDR3 DNA follows: TGTGCCAGCAGCCACCTCTTCCAGGGGCCGAGGACTGAAGCTTTCTTT.

This rearrangement joins TRBV7-2 to TRBJ2-5; the match to TRBD1 covers 9 bases. CDR3 length: 15 amino acids. CDR1 and CDR2 (germline): SGHTA, FQGNSA. The V and J ends lost 5 bases and 11 bases, in that order; junction bases with no gene match: 15. As DNA, the CDR3 is TGTGCCAGCAGCCTAACGAGGACAGGGGCAGTGGAGCAGTACTTC. It translates to CASSLTRTGAVEQYF.

The V and J genes are TRBV7-2 and TRBJ1-2, with D unclear. Trimming cost V 5 bases and J 0 bases, with 16 bases left between them. The CDR3 is made up of 16 amino acids. Germline lookup yields CDR1 SGHTA and CDR2 FQGNSA. The DNA for the CDR3 is TGTGCCAGCAGCCACCCGTTAGGGAGTTCTAACTATGGCTACACCTTC. This encodes CASSHPLGSSNYGYTF.

V gene TRBV10-3 combines with J gene TRBJ1-1; 7 nucleotides align to TRBD1. Germline CDR1 and CDR2: ENHRY and SYGVKD. The CDR3 is 13 residues long. J was trimmed by 7 bases and V by 2 bases; bases with no gene match: 4. CDR3 region: CAISETSGGEAFF. The DNA of the CDR3 is TGTGCCATCAGTGAGACCTCAGGGGGTGAAGCTTTCTTT.

The chain has TRBV9 and TRBJ2-1; TRBD2 agrees at 9 bases. Germline assignment: CDR1 SGDLS and CDR2 YYNGEE. V shed 4 bases, J shed 0 bases, and the junction held 14 bases outside the gene matches. CDR3 length: 19 amino acids. CDR3 sequence reads: CASSPGRGGGAASYNEQFF. CDR3 DNA: TGTGCCAGCAGCCCCGGCCGGGGCGGGGGGGCTGCCTCCTACAATGAGCAGTTCTTC.

This chain joins TRBV5-1 and TRBJ1-2; no firm D call. Trimming pared 0 bases from V and 0 bases from J, leaving 6 bases between. CDR1 and CDR2 (germline): SGHRS, YFSETQ. CDR3 length equals 14 residues. This CDR3 reads CASSLDSPNYGYTF. The CDR3, as DNA: TGCGCCAGCAGCTTGGACAGCCCTAACTATGGCTACACCTTC.

This chain links TRBV2 with TRBJ1-3, with D maybe TRBD1 (5 bases). The CDR3 extends over 14 amino acids. Germline CDR1 reads SNHLY; CDR2 reads FYNNEI. Trimming shortened V by 4 bases and J by 4 bases, and 11 bases separated the two germline ends. DNA of the CDR3: TGTGCCAGCAGTGGCTCAGGGTCCGGAAACACCATATATTTT. Amino acids: CASSGSGSGNTIYF.

Turning to this clone: Other DNA sequences from this sample encode an identical CDR3 as well. The chain employs TRBV7-2 and TRBJ2-3; 8 bases are shared with TRBD1. With 5 bases clipped from V and 0 bases from J, the junction kept 1 base outside the gene matches. Germline lookup yields CDR1 SGHTA and CDR2 FQGNSA. The CDR3 contains 14 residues. CDR3 nucleotide sequence: TGTGCCAGCAGCCGGACAGGGAGCACAGATACGCAGTATTTT. Protein sequence: CASSRTGSTDTQYF.

V gene TRBV6-5 combines with J gene TRBJ1-2; 7 bases agree with TRBD1. This CDR3 has 16 residues. After removal of 4 bases from V and 4 bases from J, the junction contained 12 bases not matched to a gene. CDR1 and CDR2 (germline): MNHEY, SVGAGI. CDR3 residues: CASSSPGVGGSYGYTF. CDR3 in DNA: TGTGCCAGCAGTTCCCCTGGGGTAGGGGGCAGCTATGGCTACACCTTC.

V and J are TRBV5-6 and TRBJ1-6; D possibly corresponds to TRBD1 (6 bases). The CDR3 spans 15 residues. The germline gives CDR1 SGHDT, CDR2 YYEEEE. V was clipped by 4 bases and J by 8 bases, with 16 bases between them. The CDR3 sequence is CASSRTGKYDSPLHF. In nucleotides, the CDR3 is TGTGCCAGCAGCCGTACAGGGAAGTACGATTCACCCCTCCACTTT.

The genes are TRBV7-2 and TRBJ2-1, with 8 bases matching TRBD2. In germline, CDR1 is SGHTA, CDR2 FQGNSA. Trimming took 5 bases from V and 7 from J; bases not matched to a gene: 13. This CDR3 is built from 16 residues. The CDR3 reads CASSPAAGTRQNEQFF. In nucleotides, the CDR3 is TGTGCCAGCAGCCCCGCCGCCGGGACTAGACAGAATGAGCAGTTCTTC. The variable domain in full, completed from reference TRBV7-2 and TRBJ2-1, reads GAGVSQSPSNKVTEKGKDVELRCDPISGHTALYWYRQSLGQGLEFLIYFQGNSAPDKSGLPSDRFSAERTGGSVSTLTIQRTQQEDSAVYLCASSPAAGTRQNEQFFGPGTRLTVL.

The gene calls are TRBV6-1 and TRBJ1-5; D is perhaps TRBD1 (6 bases). This CDR3 is built from 17 residues. V lost 3 bases and J lost 2, with 17 bases in between. Germline values: CDR1 MNHNS, CDR2 SASEGT. CDR3 in DNA: TGTGCCAGCAGTGACCCCCTAAGGCGACAGGGCAATCAGCCCCAGCATTTT. Translated: CASSDPLRRQGNQPQHF.

This chain links TRBV5-1 with TRBJ1-1; 7 bases agree with TRBD1. The V segment lost 4 bases and the J segment 9 bases; nucleotides outside the gene matches: 12. The CDR3 runs to 14 residues. CDR1 and CDR2 (germline): SGHRS, YFSETQ. The CDR3 protein is CASSAGDSQNKAFF. CDR3 nucleotide sequence: TGCGCCAGCAGCGCCGGGGACAGCCAGAATAAAGCTTTCTTT.

This chain links TRBV5-1 with TRBJ2-1, with 10 bases lining up with TRBD1. From germline, CDR1 is SGHRS and CDR2 YFSETQ. The CDR3 loop spans 17 amino acids. After removal of 4 bases from V and 6 bases from J, the junction contained 13 bases not matched to a gene. CDR3 loop: CASSRTPGTGVSNEQFF. The CDR3 DNA is TGCGCCAGCAGCAGAACACCCGGGACAGGGGTGAGCAATGAGCAGTTCTTC. The full variable domain, its missing parts supplied by reference TRBV5-1 and TRBJ2-1, is KAGVTQTPRYLIKTRGQQVTLSCSPISGHRSVSWYQQTPGQGLQFLFEYFSETQRNKGNFPGRFSGRQFSNSRSEMNVSTLELGDSALYLCASSRTPGTGVSNEQFFGPGTRLTVL.

The rearrangement joins TRBV2 to TRBJ2-5; 8 nucleotides match TRBD1. This CDR3 contains 14 residues. V shed 3 bases, J shed 5 bases, and the junction held 5 bases outside the gene matches. Germline CDR1 reads SNHLY; CDR2 reads FYNNEI. The CDR3 bases are TGTGCCAGCAGTGAGCAGGGGGCTGACGAGACCCAGTACTTC. This encodes CASSEQGADETQYF.

The chain employs TRBV18 and TRBJ1-5, with D possibly TRBD1 on 5 matching bases. The germline V and J ends were trimmed by 0 bases and 4 bases, with 10 bases remaining between them. The V gene's germline CDR1 is KGHSH and CDR2 LQKENI. The CDR3 has 15 amino acids. This chain's CDR3 is CASSPPGGGNQPQHF. CDR3 sequence (DNA): TGTGCCAGCTCACCACCCGGGGGGGGGAATCAGCCCCAGCATTTT.

The V call is TRBV9, the J call TRBJ2-1; D remains ambiguous. This CDR3 region has 12 residues. V gave up 3 bases and J gave up 7 bases, with 8 bases separating them. Germline assignment: CDR1 SGDLS and CDR2 YYNGEE. In nucleotides, the CDR3 is TGTGCCAGCAGCGGGCTAGGAAATGAGCAGTTCTTC. Translation gives CASSGLGNEQFF. The whole variable domain, filled in from reference TRBV9 and TRBJ2-1, reads DSGVTQTPKHLITATGQRVTLRCSPRSGDLSVYWYQQSLDQGLQFLIQYYNGEERAKGNILERFSAQQFPDLHSELNLSSLELGDSALYFCASSGLGNEQFFGPGTRLTVL.